This T cell receptor (beta chain) was sequenced for a study of blood T cell repertoires in COVID-19. In the study overall: Collection of acute and convalescent COVID-19 samples took place in the United States, Italy and Spain.

CDR1 and CDR2 (germline): MNHEY, SVGAGI. The V end lost 5 bases, the J end lost 3 bases, and 13 bases lay between the germline ends. The CDR3 has 14 amino acids. Sequencing was performed with immunoSEQ multiplex PCR; in TCRdb, only in-frame clones are kept and a portion is missing. The data hold around 170,000 clones, with roughly 78% observed a single time. Sequenced: peripheral blood. This clonotype was obtained from a man between 65 and 85 years old with active or convalescent COVID-19. V usage is TRBV6-5 and J usage is TRBJ1-1; D is undetermined. The CDR3 DNA reads as TGTGCCAGCAGTCTTACTACCTCGGACACTGAAGCTTTCTTT. Encoded protein: CASSLTTSDTEAFF.